Shown below are 20 T cell receptor beta chains from a single sample sequenced in a study of long-term antiretroviral therapy in people with HIV. The run of the v3.0 immunoSEQ assay was at survey level. Method: immunoSEQ multiplex PCR; TCRdb's copy keeps in-frame clones and lacks some. Here the sample spans fewer than 25,000 clones, around 82% being singletons. Here the sequenced sample was unsorted PBMCs, taken 1.5 years after starting antiretroviral therapy. The receptors stem from a man aged 25-40 years with HIV.

The chain recombines TRBV7-9 with TRBJ1-1; D is uncertain. Germline CDR1 and CDR2: SEHNR and FQNEAQ (reference sequence). The CDR3 loop spans 14 amino acids. Trimming took off 8 bases at V and 2 bases at J, with 15 bases between the two ends. The CDR3 DNA follows: TGTGCCAGCGTCCTAGGTACTTCAAACACTGAAGCTTTCTTT. Amino acids: CASVLGTSNTEAFF.

This clone was recorded only once. V gene TRBV28 combines with J gene TRBJ1-2, with D possibly matching TRBD1 (6 bases). Trimming pared 2 bases from V and 8 bases from J, leaving 15 bases between. The CDR3 consists of 14 residues. CDR1 and CDR2 (germline): MDHEN, SYDVKM. The chain's CDR3 is CASSLEMGRGGYTF. CDR3 sequence (DNA): TGTGCCAGCAGTTTAGAGATGGGCAGGGGCGGCTACACCTTC.

This chain links TRBV27 with TRBJ2-2; 7 nucleotides line up with TRBD1. The ends lost 9 bases at V and 1 base at J; junction bases unmatched: 8. Germline V CDR1 and CDR2: MNHEY, SMNVEV (reference sequence). This CDR3 comprises 15 residues. CDR3 DNA sequence: TGTGCCAGTCTAAGACAGGGTGGGAACACCGGGGAGCTGTTTTTT. Amino acid sequence: CASLRQGGNTGELFF.

This chain connects TRBV7-3 to TRBJ2-1, with TRBD1 matching 8 bases. J lost 14 bases, V lost 5 bases, and 8 bases had no gene match. CDR3 size: 12 residues. Germline loops: CDR1 SGHTA, CDR2 FQGTGA. This CDR3 is CASSHPGQGEFF. The CDR3 DNA reads as TGTGCCAGCAGCCACCCCGGACAGGGTGAGTTCTTC.

The V and J genes are TRBV30 and TRBJ2-1, with 12 bases matching TRBD2. Germline CDR1 is GTSNPN and CDR2 is SVGIG (reference sequence). The junction had 3 bases not matched to a gene; V was cut back by 0 bases and J by 3 bases. This CDR3 region has 16 residues. DNA for the CDR3: TGTGCCTGGAGTGTGAAGACTAGCGGGAGCTACAATGAGCAGTTCTTC. It specifies CAWSVKTSGSYNEQFF.

The V call is TRBV6-1, the J call TRBJ2-7; TRBD2 agrees at 8 bases. Germline V lookup: CDR1 MNHNS, CDR2 SASEGT. The CDR3 sequence is 14 residues long. With V trimmed by 2 bases and J by 4 bases, 4 bases remained unmatched. CDR3 DNA: TGTGCCAGCAGTGAATTAGCGGGGAAGTACGAGCAGTACTTC. Residues: CASSELAGKYEQYF.

This clone appeared a few times. The genes are TRBV7-2 and TRBJ2-2; no clear D gene. Trimming left V 5 bases short and J 6 bases short, with 13 bases between. In germline, CDR1 is SGHTA, CDR2 FQGNSA. There are 14 residues in the CDR3. The DNA of the CDR3 is TGTGCCAGCAGCCTCATCGGGTATGCCGGGGAGCTGTTTTTT. Translated, it gives CASSLIGYAGELFF.

The rearrangement uses TRBV6-1 and TRBJ1-5, with unresolved D. Germline CDR1 and CDR2: MNHNS and SASEGT. The CDR3 is 15 residues long. V was clipped by 2 bases and J by 0 bases, with 8 bases between them. CDR3 region: CASSETFYSNQPQHF. The CDR3 region has the DNA TGTGCCAGCAGTGAAACATTCTATAGCAATCAGCCCCAGCATTTT.

The CDR3 nucleotides read TGTGCCAGCAGTTGGGGCCTCCTTTCCAAAAACATTCAGTACTTC. Protein: CASSWGLLSKNIQYF. The chain combines TRBV27 with TRBJ2-4; tentative D call: TRBD1 (5 bases). The CDR3 consists of 15 residues. In germline, CDR1 is MNHEY, CDR2 SMNVEV (reference sequence). V was pared by 4 bases and J by 2 bases, with 12 bases between.

CDR3 in amino acids: CASSRDRASYGYTF. In DNA form, the CDR3 reads TGTGCCAGCAGCAGGGACAGGGCGAGCTATGGCTACACCTTC. The chain joins TRBV6-4 to TRBJ1-2, with 9 positions matching TRBD1. V gave up 6 bases and J gave up 4 bases; unmatched junction bases: 6. Germline loops: CDR1 MRHNA, CDR2 SNTAGT. The CDR3 spans 14 residues.

This sequence joins TRBV7-6 and TRBJ2-5; 9 bases map to TRBD1. The CDR3 has 16 amino acids. Germline values: CDR1 SGHVS, CDR2 FNYEAQ. The V and J ends lost 1 base and 4 bases, in that order; junction bases with no gene match: 7. CDR3 nucleotides: TGTGCCAGCAGCTTAGGGGACAGGGATAGGAGAGAGACCCAGTACTTC. Its protein product is CASSLGDRDRRETQYF. The full variable domain, its missing parts supplied by reference TRBV7-6 and TRBJ2-5, is GAGVSQSPRYKVTKRGQDVALRCDPISGHVSLYWYRQALGQGPEFLTYFNYEAQQDKSGLPNDRFSAERPEGSISTLTIQRTEQRDSAMYRCASSLGDRDRRETQYFGPGTRLLVL.

CDR3 DNA: TGCGCCAGCAGCTTGGTAGCAGGGAGCTCCTACGAGCAGTACTTC. It translates to CASSLVAGSSYEQYF. This chain links TRBV5-1 with TRBJ2-7, with D perhaps being TRBD1 or TRBD2 (5 bases each). This CDR3 contains 15 residues. CDR1 is SGHRS, CDR2 YFSETQ, per germline. Trimming pared 0 bases from V and 0 bases from J, leaving 10 bases between.

This chain joins TRBV30 and TRBJ1-5; 8 bases align to TRBD1. V shed 3 bases and J 7 bases; nucleotides not matched to a gene: 5. This CDR3 spans 13 amino acids. Germline V gives CDR1 GTSNPN, CDR2 SVGIG (reference sequence). The CDR3 loop is CAWRDRVGQPQHF. CDR3 nucleotides: TGTGCCTGGAGGGACAGGGTTGGCCAGCCCCAGCATTTT. Full variable domain (rest looked up from reference TRBV30 and TRBJ1-5): SQTIHQWPATLVQPVGSPLSLECTVEGTSNPNLYWYRQAAGRGLQLLFYSVGIGQISSEVPQNLSASRPQDRQFILSSKKLLLSDSGFYLCAWRDRVGQPQHFGDGTRLSIL.

This clone came up once. The chain carries TRBV10-3 and TRBJ2-2, with 7 bases fitting TRBD1. Trimming at V came to 6 bases and at J to 7 bases, leaving 17 bases not matched to a gene. Germline values: CDR1 ENHRY, CDR2 SYGVKD. This CDR3 is 17 amino acids long. The CDR3 here is CAISSITGQESIGELFF. The CDR3 DNA follows: TGTGCCATCAGCTCCATAACAGGACAGGAATCAATCGGGGAGCTGTTTTTT.

The chain combines TRBV10-3 with TRBJ2-7, with 9 bases identical to TRBD1. Germline lookup yields CDR1 ENHRY and CDR2 SYGVKD. The CDR3 runs to 18 residues. V dropped 0 bases and J dropped 5; count of bases not matched to a gene: 14. The CDR3 coding sequence is TGTGCCATCAGTGAGTCGGGTACTCCCGGGACAGGGTTCAACGAGCAGTACTTC. Translating gives CAISESGTPGTGFNEQYF.

The genes are TRBV7-3 and TRBJ2-1; 12 bases fit TRBD2. CDR3 length: 18 residues. Trimming took 5 bases from V and 0 from J; bases not matched to a gene: 8. Germline loops: CDR1 SGHTA, CDR2 FQGTGA. This CDR3 is CASSLGLAGGSSYNEQFF. CDR3 DNA sequence: TGTGCCAGCAGCCTCGGGCTAGCGGGGGGGAGCTCCTACAATGAGCAGTTCTTC. The full variable domain, in which reference TRBV7-3 and TRBJ2-1 provide the parts outside the CDR3, is GAGVSQTPSNKVTEKGKYVELRCDPISGHTALYWYRQSLGQGPEFLIYFQGTGAADDSGLPNDRFFAVRPEGSVSTLKIQRTERGDSAVYLCASSLGLAGGSSYNEQFFGPGTRLTVL.

The J gene is TRBJ2-3, the V gene TRBV7-2; tentatively, D is TRBD1 (5 bases). This CDR3 spans 16 amino acids. Trimming cost V 3 bases and J 2 bases, with 15 bases left between them. Germline CDR1 reads SGHTA; CDR2 reads FQGNSA. The CDR3 DNA reads as TGTGCCAGCAGCTTGTCGGCCGGACATAACACAGATACGCAGTATTTT. It codes for CASSLSAGHNTDTQYF.

The chain has TRBV5-6 and TRBJ2-1; 15 bases are a match to TRBD2. The ends lost 3 bases at V and 5 bases at J; junction bases unmatched: 12. Germline CDR1 is SGHDT and CDR2 is YYEEEE. The CDR3 covers 19 residues. The CDR3 coding sequence is TGTGCCAGCAGCTCTCCCCGGGGACTAGCGGGAGGCGGGGACAATGAGCAGTTCTTC. It encodes CASSSPRGLAGGGDNEQFF.

The chain couples TRBV10-1 to TRBJ2-5, with D perhaps matching TRBD1 (6 bases). This CDR3 spans 15 amino acids. Germline CDR1 is WNHNN and CDR2 is SYGVQD (reference sequence). V dropped 6 bases and J dropped 3 bases, with 17 bases sitting between them. CDR3 amino acids: CASSDGGTGKETQYF. In nucleotides, the CDR3 is TGCGCCAGCAGCGATGGTGGCACAGGGAAAGAGACCCAGTACTTC.

The V and J genes are TRBV10-3 and TRBJ1-4; possibly TRBD1 for D (5 bases). The V gene's germline CDR1 is ENHRY and CDR2 SYGVKD. With 6 bases removed from V and 0 bases from J, the gap between germline ends came to 8 bases. The CDR3 length is 14 residues. CDR3 nucleotide sequence: TGTGCCATCAGCCTGGGGGCAACTAATGAAAAACTGTTTTTT. It codes for CAISLGATNEKLFF.